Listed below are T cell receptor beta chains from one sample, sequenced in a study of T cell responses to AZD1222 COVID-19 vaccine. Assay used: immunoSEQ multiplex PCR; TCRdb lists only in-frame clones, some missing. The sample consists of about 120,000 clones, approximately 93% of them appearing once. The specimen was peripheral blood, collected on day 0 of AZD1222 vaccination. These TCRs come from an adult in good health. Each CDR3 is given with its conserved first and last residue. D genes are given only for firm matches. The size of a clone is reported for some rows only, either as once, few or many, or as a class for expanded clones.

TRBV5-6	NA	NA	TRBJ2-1	CASSSEGGEQFF	TGTGCCAGCAGCTCTGAGGGGGGTGAGCAGTTCTTC
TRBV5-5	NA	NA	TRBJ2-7	CASSKTTAVDEQYF	TGTGCCAGCAGCAAAACGACAGCGGTCGACGAGCAGTACTTC
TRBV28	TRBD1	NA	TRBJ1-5	CASSLQQGRGNQPQHF	TGTGCCAGCAGTTTACAACAGGGGCGCGGGAATCAGCCCCAGCATTTT
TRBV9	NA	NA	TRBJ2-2	CASSVAGDLNTGELFF	TGTGCCAGCAGCGTAGCAGGGGACCTAAACACCGGGGAGCTGTTTTTT
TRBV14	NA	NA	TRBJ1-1	CASSQVAILAEAFF	TGTGCCAGCAGCCAAGTAGCGATTTTGGCTGAAGCTTTCTTT
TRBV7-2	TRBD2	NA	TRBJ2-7	CASSVRLAGAGEQYF	TGTGCCAGCAGCGTCCGACTAGCGGGGGCTGGGGAGCAGTACTTC
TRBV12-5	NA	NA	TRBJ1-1	CASVFEGGIGLAEAFF	TGTGCTAGTGTATTTGAGGGGGGGATAGGGTTGGCTGAAGCTTTCTTT
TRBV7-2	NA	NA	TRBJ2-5	CASSFTGGQETQYF	TGTGCCAGCAGCTTTACCGGGGGGCAGGAGACCCAGTACTTC
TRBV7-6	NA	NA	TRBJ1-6	CASSEGRLNSPLHF	TGTGCCAGCAGCGAAGGGAGACTTAATTCACCCCTCCACTTT
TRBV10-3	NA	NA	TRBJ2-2	CASSGENTGELFF	TGTGCCAGCTCCGGGGAGAACACCGGGGAGCTGTTTTTT
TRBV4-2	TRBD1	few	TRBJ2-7	CASSQELGQSSYEQYF	TGTGCCAGCAGCCAAGAACTGGGACAGAGCTCCTACGAGCAGTACTTC
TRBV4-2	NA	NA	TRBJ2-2	CASSQGWGTGELFF	TGTGCCAGCAGCCAAGGGTGGGGAACCGGGGAGCTGTTTTTT
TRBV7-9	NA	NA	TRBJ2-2	CASSDGTGELFF	TGTGCCAGCAGCGACGGCACCGGGGAGCTGTTTTTT
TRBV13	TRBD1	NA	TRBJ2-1	CASIPGTGGFGEQFF	TGTGCCAGCATCCCCGGGACAGGGGGCTTCGGGGAGCAGTTCTTC
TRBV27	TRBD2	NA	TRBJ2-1	CASSFTSGAYNEQFF	TGTGCCAGCAGTTTCACTAGCGGGGCCTACAATGAGCAGTTCTTC
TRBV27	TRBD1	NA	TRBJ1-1	CASSVTGTANTEAFF	TGTGCCAGCAGTGTAACCGGGACAGCAAACACTGAAGCTTTCTTT
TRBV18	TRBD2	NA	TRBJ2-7	CASSPTSEVTYEQYF	TGTGCCAGCTCACCCACTAGCGAGGTTACCTACGAGCAGTACTTC
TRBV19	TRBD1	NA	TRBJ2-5	CASSQDREETQYF	TGTGCCAGTAGTCAAGACAGGGAAGAGACCCAGTACTTC
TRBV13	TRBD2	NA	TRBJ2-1	CASSLTREGRDEQFF	TGTGCCAGCAGCCTAACACGGGAGGGCCGGGATGAGCAGTTCTTC
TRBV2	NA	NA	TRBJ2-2	CASSGIQDTGELFF	TGTGCCAGCAGTGGAATACAGGACACCGGGGAGCTGTTTTTT
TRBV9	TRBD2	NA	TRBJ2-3	CASSVVDLTSGRGSTDTQYF	TGTGCCAGCAGCGTAGTCGACTTAACTAGCGGGAGAGGTAGCACAGATACGCAGTATTTT
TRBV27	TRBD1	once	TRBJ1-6	CASRQDRGNSPLHF	TGTGCCAGCAGGCAGGACAGGGGAAATTCACCCCTCCACTTT
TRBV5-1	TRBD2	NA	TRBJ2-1	CASTTNPTSGVGNEQFF	TGCGCCAGCACCACCAACCCAACTAGCGGGGTTGGCAATGAGCAGTTCTTC
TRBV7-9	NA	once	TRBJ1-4	CASSLSSLGRLFF	TGTGCCAGCAGCTTAAGTTCCCTCGGAAGACTGTTTTTT
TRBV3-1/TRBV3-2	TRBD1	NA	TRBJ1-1	CASSQLQGRTEAFF	TGTGCCAGCAGCCAACTACAGGGGAGGACTGAAGCTTTCTTT
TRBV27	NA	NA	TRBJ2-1	CASSPIAAFYEQFF	TGTGCCAGCAGTCCTATCGCAGCTTTCTATGAGCAGTTCTTC
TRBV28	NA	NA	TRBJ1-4	CASSSPVATNEKLFF	TGTGCCAGCAGTTCCCCAGTTGCAACTAATGAAAAACTGTTTTTT